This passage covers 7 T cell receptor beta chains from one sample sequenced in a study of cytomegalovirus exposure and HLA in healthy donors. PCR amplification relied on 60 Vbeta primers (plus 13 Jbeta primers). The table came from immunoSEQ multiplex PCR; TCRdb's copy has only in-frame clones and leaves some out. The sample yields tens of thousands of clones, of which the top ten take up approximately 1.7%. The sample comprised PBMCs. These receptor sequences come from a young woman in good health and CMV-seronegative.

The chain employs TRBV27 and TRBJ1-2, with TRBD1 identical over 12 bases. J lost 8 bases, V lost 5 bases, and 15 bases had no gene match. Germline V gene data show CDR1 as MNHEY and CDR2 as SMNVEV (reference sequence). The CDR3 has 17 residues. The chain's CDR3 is CASSPTLGTGGAWGYTF. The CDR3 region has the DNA TGTGCCAGCAGTCCTACCCTAGGGACAGGGGGCGCGTGGGGCTACACCTTC.

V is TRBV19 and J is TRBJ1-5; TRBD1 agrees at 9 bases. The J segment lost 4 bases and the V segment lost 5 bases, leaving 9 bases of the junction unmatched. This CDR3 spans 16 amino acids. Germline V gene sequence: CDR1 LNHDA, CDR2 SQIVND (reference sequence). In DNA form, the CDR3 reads TGTGCCAGTAGTTCATTACAGGGGGCAGGGAATCAGCCCCAGCATTTT. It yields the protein CASSSLQGAGNQPQHF.

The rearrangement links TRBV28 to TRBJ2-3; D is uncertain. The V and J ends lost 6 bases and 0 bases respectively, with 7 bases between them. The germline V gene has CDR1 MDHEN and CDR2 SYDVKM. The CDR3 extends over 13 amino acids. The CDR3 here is CASSKQSTDTQYF. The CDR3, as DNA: TGTGCCAGCAGCAAACAGAGCACAGATACGCAGTATTTT.

CDR3: CASRLSGLAVNEQFF. The CDR3 bases are TGTGCCAGCAGACTATCGGGACTAGCTGTCAATGAGCAGTTCTTC. The chain joins TRBV6-5 to TRBJ2-1; 9 nucleotides agree with TRBD2. The V gene's germline CDR1 is MNHEY and CDR2 SVGAGI. The CDR3 contains 15 residues. After removal of 6 bases from V and 6 bases from J, the junction contained 9 bases not matched to a gene.

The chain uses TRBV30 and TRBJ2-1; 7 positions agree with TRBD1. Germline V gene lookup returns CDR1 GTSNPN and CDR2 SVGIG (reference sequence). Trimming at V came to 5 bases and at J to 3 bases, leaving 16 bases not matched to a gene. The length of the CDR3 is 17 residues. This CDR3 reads CAWAGGTGADSYNEQFF. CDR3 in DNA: TGTGCCTGGGCGGGCGGCACAGGGGCAGACAGCTACAATGAGCAGTTCTTC.

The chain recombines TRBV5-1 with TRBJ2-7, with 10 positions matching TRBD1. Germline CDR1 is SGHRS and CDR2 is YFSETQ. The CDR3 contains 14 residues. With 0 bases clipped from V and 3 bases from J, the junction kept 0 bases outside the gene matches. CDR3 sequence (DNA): TGCGCCAGCAGCTTGGGGGACAGGGGCTACGAGCAGTACTTC. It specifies CASSLGDRGYEQYF.

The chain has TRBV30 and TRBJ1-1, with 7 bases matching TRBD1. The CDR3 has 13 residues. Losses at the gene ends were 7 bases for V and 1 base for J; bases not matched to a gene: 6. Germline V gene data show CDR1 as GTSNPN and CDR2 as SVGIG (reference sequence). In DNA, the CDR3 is TGTGCCTCAACCGGGACAGCGAACACTGAAGCTTTCTTT. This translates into CASTGTANTEAFF.